Below are 19 T cell receptor beta chains sequenced from a single sample in a study of Graves' ophthalmopathy and Graves' hyperthyroidism. The authors amplified TCR beta CDR3 regions from RNA transcripts. The first-round RT-PCR employed HTBI primers together with the Qiagen OneStep RT-PCR kit. A multiplex PCR was then performed as the second round. TCRdb analysed the multiplex PCR reads with MiXCR anew, one entry per CDR3 protein. The table records roughly 600,000 distinct CDR3 sequences, about 35% of them present only once. The specimen was peripheral blood or thyroid tissue (not recorded which). The receptor source for this set is an adult man with Graves' hyperthyroidism.

Note on this clonotype: Its ends do not fully match the called genes, so a read error is possible. V is TRBV7-9 and J is TRBJ2-3; D remains ambiguous. Germline CDR1 and CDR2: SEHNR and FQNEAQ (reference sequence). There are 13 residues in the CDR3. The CDR3 DNA follows: TGTGCCAGCAGCGTAGCCCGCACAGATACGCAGTATTTT. Translating gives CASSVARTDTQYF. Full variable domain (outside the CDR3, taken from reference TRBV7-9 and TRBJ2-3): DTGVSQNPRHKITKRGQNVTFRCDPISEHNRLYWYRQTLGQGPEFLTYFQNEAQLEKSRLLSDRFSAERPKGSFSTLEIQRTEQGDSAMYLCASSVARTDTQYFGPGTRLTVL.

This clonotype was counted many times. This chain links TRBV20-1 with TRBJ2-5; 8 bases agree with TRBD1. There are 15 residues in the CDR3. CDR1 and CDR2 from the germline V gene are DFQATT and SNEGSKA (reference sequence). V dropped 2 bases and J dropped 5; count of bases not matched to a gene: 10. The CDR3 nucleotides are TGCAGTGCTAGAATTGAGACAGGGGTCAGGGAGACCCAGTACTTC. It yields the protein CSARIETGVRETQYF.

The chain uses TRBV15 and TRBJ1-4, with D tentatively TRBD1 (6 bases). The V end was cut by 2 bases, the J end by 4 bases, with 11 bases between. The CDR3 runs 15 residues. Per germline, CDR1 LNHNV and CDR2 YYDKDF (reference sequence). CDR3 sequence: CATSRMGGLNEKLFF. As DNA, the CDR3 is TGTGCCACCAGCAGAATGGGGGGCCTTAATGAAAAACTGTTTTTT.

The table lists this clonotype with many counts. V usage is TRBV29-1 and J usage is TRBJ2-7, with D perhaps matching TRBD1 (5 bases). V was shortened by 5 bases and J by 5 bases, with 13 bases between the two germline ends. The CDR3 contains 12 residues. CDR1 is SQVTM and CDR2 is ANQGSEA in the germline V gene. The CDR3 nucleotides read TGCAGCGTTATTCGACAGTCCGACGAGCAGTACTTC. This encodes CSVIRQSDEQYF.

This clonotype was seen many times. V and J are TRBV15 and TRBJ2-2; TRBD1 is a possible D gene (6 bases). The V gene lost 8 bases and the J gene lost 1 base, with 14 bases spanning the gap. In germline, CDR1 is LNHNV, CDR2 YYDKDF (reference sequence). This CDR3 spans 15 amino acids. The CDR3 is CATGTQGKNTGELFF. CDR3 in DNA: TGTGCCACCGGCACCCAGGGGAAGAACACCGGGGAGCTGTTTTTT.

This clonotype has only a few counts. This chain uses TRBV7-2 with TRBJ2-3, with D uncertain. The V end was cut by 5 bases, the J end by 1 base, with 7 bases between. Germline CDR1 is SGHTA and CDR2 is FQGNSA. This CDR3 comprises 13 residues. The chain's CDR3 is CASSLWGTDTQYF. The DNA for the CDR3 is TGTGCCAGCAGCCTTTGGGGCACAGATACGCAGTATTTT. Based on the CDR3 plus reference TRBV7-2 and TRBJ2-3, the full variable domain is GAGVSQSPSNKVTEKGKDVELRCDPISGHTALYWYRQSLGQGLEFLIYFQGNSAPDKSGLPSDRFSAERTGGSVSTLTIQRTQQEDSAVYLCASSLWGTDTQYFGPGTRLTVL.

At least ten counts were recorded for this clonotype. The chain joins TRBV12-3 or TRBV12-4 to TRBJ2-7, with 7 bases matching TRBD2. The ends lost 8 bases at V and 2 bases at J; junction bases unmatched: 18. The length of the CDR3 is 17 residues. The CDR3 DNA reads as TGTGCCAGCGGCTTCCTTTCGGGCGGGAGTCGCCCCTACGAGCAGTACTTC. It is translated as CASGFLSGGSRPYEQYF.

The chain couples TRBV7-7 to TRBJ2-5, with 14 bases lining up with TRBD2. CDR1 and CDR2 (germline): SSHAT, FNYEAQ (reference sequence). The CDR3 totals 15 residues. CDR3 bases: TGTGCTAGCCCCTGGACTAGCGGGGGGCAAGAGACCCAGTACTTC. This encodes CASPWTSGGQETQYF.

The gene calls are TRBV2 and TRBJ1-5; D remains ambiguous. The CDR3 is 16 amino acids. Germline V lookup: CDR1 SNHLY, CDR2 FYNNEI. V lost 5 bases and J 2 bases, leaving 16 bases between the germline ends. The CDR3: CASSPYLVTRNQPQHF. CDR3 nucleotide sequence: TGTGCCAGCAGTCCCTACCTGGTCACTCGCAATCAGCCCCAGCATTTT.

This clonotype was counted many times. The chain recombines TRBV15 with TRBJ2-2; 8 bases line up with TRBD1. The germline V gene has CDR1 LNHNV and CDR2 YYDKDF (reference sequence). This CDR3 contains 15 residues. V gave up 0 bases and J gave up 7 bases; unmatched junction bases: 4. Here the CDR3 reads CATSREDREHGELFF. The CDR3 bases are TGTGCCACCAGCAGAGAGGACAGGGAGCACGGGGAGCTGTTTTTT.

In this sample, this clonotype turned up once. The chain links TRBV9 to TRBJ1-6; no clear D gene. This CDR3 has 14 residues. Trimming stripped 1 base from V and 8 bases from J, with 10 bases between. Looked up from germline, CDR1 is SGDLS and CDR2 is YYNGEE. Here the CDR3 reads CASSVRATDSPLHF. In DNA form, the CDR3 reads TGTGCCAGCAGCGTAAGGGCTACGGATTCACCCCTCCACTTT.

A few counts support this clonotype. The chain carries TRBV19 and TRBJ1-2; D is unclear. From germline, CDR1 is LNHDA and CDR2 SQIVND (reference sequence). This CDR3 has 12 amino acids. Deletions cut 5 bases from V and 6 bases from J, with 10 bases between. The CDR3 DNA follows: TGTGCCAGTAGTCGGGCTCGGAATGGCTACACCTTC. This encodes CASSRARNGYTF.

The chain links TRBV15 to TRBJ2-1, with D possibly being TRBD2 (6 bases). There are 15 residues in the CDR3. Trimming left V 0 bases short and J 6 bases short, with 12 bases between. The V gene's germline CDR1 is LNHNV and CDR2 YYDKDF (reference sequence). Written as DNA, the CDR3 is TGTGCCACCAGCAGAGAAGAGATACTAGCCAATGAGCAGTTCTTC. Its protein product is CATSREEILANEQFF.

This clonotype is medium-sized. The rearrangement links TRBV15 to TRBJ1-6; no definite D call. The V end was cut by 0 bases, the J end by 7 bases, with 7 bases between. Looked up from germline, CDR1 is LNHNV and CDR2 is YYDKDF (reference sequence). The CDR3 consists of 14 residues. In DNA, the CDR3 is TGTGCCACCAGCAGAGAGGCTGGGAATTCACCCCTCCACTTT. Translated: CATSREAGNSPLHF. Full variable domain (missing parts from reference TRBV15 and TRBJ1-6): DAMVIQNPRYQVTQFGKPVTLSCSQTLNHNVMYWYQQKSSQAPKLLFHYYDKDFNNEADTPDNFQSRRPNTSFCFLDIRSPGLGDTAMYLCATSREAGNSPLHFGNGTRLTVT.

Many counts were recorded for this clonotype. A junction end diverges from the germline sequence, so it may reflect a read error. The J gene is TRBJ2-5, the V gene TRBV25-1; 11 nucleotides agree with TRBD1. The CDR3 has 15 amino acids. Germline V lookup: CDR1 MGHDK, CDR2 SYGVNS. The CDR3 reads CASSLRTGGEETQYF. The DNA for the CDR3 is TGTGCCAGCTCTCTTAGGACAGGGGGCGAGGAGACCCAATACTTC.

In this sample, this clonotype turned up many times. The chain links TRBV10-3 to TRBJ1-2, with 8 bases aligning to TRBD1. The CDR3 loop spans 12 amino acids. The germline CDR1 and CDR2 sequences are ENHRY and SYGVKD. Trimming at V came to 9 bases and at J to 7 bases, leaving 7 bases not matched to a gene. The CDR3 protein is CAMSDRGLGYTF. In DNA form, the CDR3 reads TGTGCCATGAGCGACAGGGGCCTTGGCTACACCTTC.

J is TRBJ2-7 and V is TRBV14; 7 bases are a match to TRBD2. The CDR3 contains 15 residues. The V gene's germline CDR1 is SGHDN and CDR2 FVKESK. Trimming took 4 bases from V and 5 from J; bases not matched to a gene: 11. CDR3 nucleotide sequence: TGTGCCAGCAGCCCCACGGGGGGACGGACGGACGAGCAGTACTTC. Its translation: CASSPTGGRTDEQYF.

The chain is built from TRBV20-1 and TRBJ2-7; 7 nucleotides line up with TRBD1. Germline-derived CDR1 and CDR2 are DFQATT and SNEGSKA (reference sequence). The CDR3 contains 15 residues. With 3 bases clipped from V and 2 bases from J, the junction kept 10 bases outside the gene matches. CDR3 sequence (DNA): TGCAGTGCTAGGACAGGGAACCCTATTCCCTACGAGCAGTACTTC. Protein: CSARTGNPIPYEQYF.

This clonotype came up once. The chain recombines TRBV7-2 with TRBJ1-3, with 7 bases matching TRBD1. The V and J ends lost 5 bases and 7 bases, in that order; junction bases with no gene match: 8. CDR1 and CDR2 from the germline V gene are SGHTA and FQGNSA. There are 14 residues in the CDR3. The CDR3 region has the DNA TGTGCCAGCAGCCCCTGGGACAGCCTGAACACCATATATTTT. It specifies CASSPWDSLNTIYF.